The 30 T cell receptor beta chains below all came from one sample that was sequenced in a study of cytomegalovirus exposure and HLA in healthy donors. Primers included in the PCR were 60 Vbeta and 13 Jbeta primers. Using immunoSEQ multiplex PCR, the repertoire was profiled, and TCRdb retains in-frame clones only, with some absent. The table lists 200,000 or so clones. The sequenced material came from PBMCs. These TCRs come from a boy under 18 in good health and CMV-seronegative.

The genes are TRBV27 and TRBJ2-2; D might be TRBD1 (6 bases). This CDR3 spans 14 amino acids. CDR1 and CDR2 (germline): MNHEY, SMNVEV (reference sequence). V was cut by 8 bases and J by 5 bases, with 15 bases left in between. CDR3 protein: CASQRWTETGELFF. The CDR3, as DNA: TGTGCCAGCCAGAGGTGGACAGAGACCGGGGAGCTGTTTTTT.

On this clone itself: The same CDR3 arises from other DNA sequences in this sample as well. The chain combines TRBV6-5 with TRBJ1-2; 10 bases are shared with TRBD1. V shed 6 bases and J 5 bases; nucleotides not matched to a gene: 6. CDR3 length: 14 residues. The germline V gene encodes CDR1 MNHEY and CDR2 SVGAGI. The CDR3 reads CASSLTGGTYGYTF. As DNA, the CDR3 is TGTGCCAGCAGCCTGACAGGGGGCACGTATGGCTACACCTTC.

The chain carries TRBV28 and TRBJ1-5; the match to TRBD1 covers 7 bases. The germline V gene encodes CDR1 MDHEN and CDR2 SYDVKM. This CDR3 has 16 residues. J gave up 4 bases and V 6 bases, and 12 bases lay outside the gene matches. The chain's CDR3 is CASSPTDRAQNQPQHF. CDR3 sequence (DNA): TGTGCCAGCAGCCCGACCGACAGGGCCCAAAATCAGCCCCAGCATTTT.

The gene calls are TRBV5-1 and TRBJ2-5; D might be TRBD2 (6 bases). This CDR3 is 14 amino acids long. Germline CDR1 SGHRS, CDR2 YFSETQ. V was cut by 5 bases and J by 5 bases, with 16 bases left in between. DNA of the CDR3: TGCGCCAGCAGTGGAGGGATGGGTAGGGAGACCCAGTACTTC. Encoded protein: CASSGGMGRETQYF.

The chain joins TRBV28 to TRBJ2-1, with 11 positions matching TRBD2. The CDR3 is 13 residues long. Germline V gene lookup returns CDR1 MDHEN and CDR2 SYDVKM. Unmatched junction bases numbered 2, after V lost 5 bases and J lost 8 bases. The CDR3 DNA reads TGTGCCAGCAGTCTAGCGGGGGGCCATGAGCAGTTCTTC. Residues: CASSLAGGHEQFF.

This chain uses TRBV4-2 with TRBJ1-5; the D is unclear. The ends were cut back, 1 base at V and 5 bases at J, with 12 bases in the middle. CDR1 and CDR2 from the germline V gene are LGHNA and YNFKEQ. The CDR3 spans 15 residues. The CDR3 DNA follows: TGTGCCAGCAGCCAAGCTTTAGAGTACTATCAGCCCCAGCATTTT. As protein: CASSQALEYYQPQHF.

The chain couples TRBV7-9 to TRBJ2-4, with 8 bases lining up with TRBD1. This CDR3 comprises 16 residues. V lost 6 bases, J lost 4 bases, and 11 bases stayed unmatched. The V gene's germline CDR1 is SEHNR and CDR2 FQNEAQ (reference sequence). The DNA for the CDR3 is TGTGCCAGCAGACCGAGACCGGGACAGGAAAAAAACATTCAGTACTTC. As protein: CASRPRPGQEKNIQYF.

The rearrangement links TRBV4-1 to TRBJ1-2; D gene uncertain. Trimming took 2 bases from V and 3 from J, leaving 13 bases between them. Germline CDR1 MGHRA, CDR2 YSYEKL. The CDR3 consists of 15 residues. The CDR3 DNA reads TGCGCCAGCAGCCAACCCCCCAGTGGAGACTATGGCTACACCTTC. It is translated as CASSQPPSGDYGYTF.

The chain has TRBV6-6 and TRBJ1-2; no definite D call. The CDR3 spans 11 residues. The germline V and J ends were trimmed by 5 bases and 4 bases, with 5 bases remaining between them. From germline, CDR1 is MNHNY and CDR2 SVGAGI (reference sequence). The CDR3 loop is CASSPSYGYTF. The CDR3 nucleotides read TGTGCCAGCAGTCCGAGCTATGGCTACACCTTC.

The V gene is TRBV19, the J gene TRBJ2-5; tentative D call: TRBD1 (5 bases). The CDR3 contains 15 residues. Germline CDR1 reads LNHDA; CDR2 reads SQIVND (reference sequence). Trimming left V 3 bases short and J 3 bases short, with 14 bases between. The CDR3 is CASSMTSLGEETQYF. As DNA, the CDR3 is TGTGCCAGTAGTATGACGAGCCTAGGGGAAGAGACCCAGTACTTC.

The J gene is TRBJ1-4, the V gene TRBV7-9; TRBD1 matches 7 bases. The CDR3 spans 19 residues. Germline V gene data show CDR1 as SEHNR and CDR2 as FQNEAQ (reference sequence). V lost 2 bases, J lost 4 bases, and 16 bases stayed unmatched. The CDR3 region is CASSLTFVGLQGINEKLFF. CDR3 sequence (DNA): TGTGCCAGCAGCTTAACCTTTGTTGGGTTACAGGGGATTAATGAAAAACTGTTTTTT.

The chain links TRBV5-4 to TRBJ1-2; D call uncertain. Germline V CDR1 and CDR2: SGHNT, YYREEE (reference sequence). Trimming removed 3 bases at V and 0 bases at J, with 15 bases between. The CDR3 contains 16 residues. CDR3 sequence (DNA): TGTGCCAGCAGCTCCCTCGCGACGGAGCCTAACTATGGCTACACCTTC. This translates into CASSSLATEPNYGYTF.

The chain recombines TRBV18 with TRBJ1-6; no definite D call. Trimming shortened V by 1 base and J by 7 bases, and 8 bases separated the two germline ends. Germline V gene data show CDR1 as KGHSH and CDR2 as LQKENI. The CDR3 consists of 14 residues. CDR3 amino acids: CASSPQAVNSPLHF. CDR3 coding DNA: TGTGCCAGCTCACCACAGGCGGTGAATTCACCCCTCCACTTT. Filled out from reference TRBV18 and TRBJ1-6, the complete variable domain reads NAGVMQNPRHLVRRRGQEARLRCSPMKGHSHVYWYRQLPEEGLKFMVYLQKENIIDESGMPKERFSAEFPKEGPSILRIQQVVRGDSAAYFCASSPQAVNSPLHFGNGTRLTVT.

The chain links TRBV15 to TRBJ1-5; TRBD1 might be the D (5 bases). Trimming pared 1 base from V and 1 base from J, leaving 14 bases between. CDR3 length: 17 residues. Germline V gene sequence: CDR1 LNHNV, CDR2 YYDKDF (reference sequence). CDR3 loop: CATSRGDSHRSNQPQHF. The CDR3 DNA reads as TGTGCCACCAGCAGAGGGGACTCCCATAGGAGCAATCAGCCCCAGCATTTT.

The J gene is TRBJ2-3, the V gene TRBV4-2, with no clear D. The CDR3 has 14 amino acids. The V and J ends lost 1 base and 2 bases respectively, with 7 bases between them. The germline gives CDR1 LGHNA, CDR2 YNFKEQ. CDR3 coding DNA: TGTGCCAGCAGCCAAGGTCAGAACACAGATACGCAGTATTTT. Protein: CASSQGQNTDTQYF.

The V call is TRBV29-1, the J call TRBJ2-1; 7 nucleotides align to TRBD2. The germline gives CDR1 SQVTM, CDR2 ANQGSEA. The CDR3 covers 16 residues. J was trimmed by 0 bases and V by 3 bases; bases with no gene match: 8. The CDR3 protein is CSVDGKAGSSYNEQFF. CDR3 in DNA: TGCAGCGTTGACGGGAAAGCGGGGAGCTCCTACAATGAGCAGTTCTTC.

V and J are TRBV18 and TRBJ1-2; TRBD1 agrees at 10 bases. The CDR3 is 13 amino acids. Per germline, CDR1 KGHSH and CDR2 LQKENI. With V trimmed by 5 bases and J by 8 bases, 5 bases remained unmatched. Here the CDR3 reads CASSGGQGNGYTF. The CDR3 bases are TGTGCCAGCTCAGGGGGACAGGGGAACGGCTACACCTTC.

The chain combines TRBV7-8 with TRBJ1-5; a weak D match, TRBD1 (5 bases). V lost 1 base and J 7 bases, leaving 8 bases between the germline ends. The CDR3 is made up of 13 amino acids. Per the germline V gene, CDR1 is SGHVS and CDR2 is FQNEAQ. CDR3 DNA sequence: TGTGCCAGCAGCTTAGGGGGGGTACAGCCCCAGCATTTT. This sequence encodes CASSLGGVQPQHF. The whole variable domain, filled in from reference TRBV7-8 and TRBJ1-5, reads GAGVSQSPRYKVAKRGQDVALRCDPISGHVSLFWYQQALGQGPEFLTYFQNEAQLDKSGLPSDRFFAERPEGSVSTLKIQRTQQEDSAVYLCASSLGGVQPQHFGDGTRLSIL.

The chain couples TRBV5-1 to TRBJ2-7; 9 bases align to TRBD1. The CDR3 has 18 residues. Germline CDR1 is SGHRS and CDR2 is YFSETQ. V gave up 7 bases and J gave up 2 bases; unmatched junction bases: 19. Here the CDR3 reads CASHKGLFRDREPYEQYF. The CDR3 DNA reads TGCGCCAGCCACAAAGGTCTATTCCGGGACAGGGAGCCCTACGAGCAGTACTTC. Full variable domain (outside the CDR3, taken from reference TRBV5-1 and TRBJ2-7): KAGVTQTPRYLIKTRGQQVTLSCSPISGHRSVSWYQQTPGQGLQFLFEYFSETQRNKGNFPGRFSGRQFSNSRSEMNVSTLELGDSALYLCASHKGLFRDREPYEQYFGPGTRLTVT.

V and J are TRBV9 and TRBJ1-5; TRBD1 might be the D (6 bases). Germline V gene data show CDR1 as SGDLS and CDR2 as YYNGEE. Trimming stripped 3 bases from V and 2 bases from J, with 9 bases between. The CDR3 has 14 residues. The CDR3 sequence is CASSAEGGNQPQHF. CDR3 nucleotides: TGTGCCAGCAGCGCTGAGGGGGGCAATCAGCCCCAGCATTTT.

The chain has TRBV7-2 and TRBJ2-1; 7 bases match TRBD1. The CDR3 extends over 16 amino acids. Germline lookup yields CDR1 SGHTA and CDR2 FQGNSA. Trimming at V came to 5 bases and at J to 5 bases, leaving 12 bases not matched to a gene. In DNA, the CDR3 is TGTGCCAGCAGCAAAAGACCAGGGACAGTCGACAATGAGCAGTTCTTC. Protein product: CASSKRPGTVDNEQFF.

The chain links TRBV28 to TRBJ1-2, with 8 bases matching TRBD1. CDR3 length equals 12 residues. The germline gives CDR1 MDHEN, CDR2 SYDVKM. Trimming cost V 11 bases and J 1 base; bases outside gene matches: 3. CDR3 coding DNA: TGTGCCGTACAGGGGGGTAACTATGGCTACACCTTC. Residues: CAVQGGNYGYTF.

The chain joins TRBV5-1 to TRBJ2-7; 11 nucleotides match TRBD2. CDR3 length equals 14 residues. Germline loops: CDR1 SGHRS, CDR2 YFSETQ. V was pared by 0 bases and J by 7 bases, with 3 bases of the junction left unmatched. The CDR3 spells CASSLGLAGQEQYF. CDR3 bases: TGCGCCAGCAGCTTGGGACTAGCGGGGCAAGAGCAGTACTTC.

DNA of the CDR3: TGTGCCAGCAGCGTAGGCTGGGGGCCAAGCTCCTATAATTCACCCCTCCACTTT. This gives the protein CASSVGWGPSSYNSPLHF. The V call is TRBV9, the J call TRBJ1-6; maybe TRBD1 (6 bases). The germline V gene encodes CDR1 SGDLS and CDR2 YYNGEE. CDR3 length: 18 residues. V lost 0 bases and J lost 0, with 13 bases in between. The entire variable domain, with the rest obtained from reference TRBV9 and TRBJ1-6, is as follows: DSGVTQTPKHLITATGQRVTLRCSPRSGDLSVYWYQQSLDQGLQFLIQYYNGEERAKGNILERFSAQQFPDLHSELNLSSLELGDSALYFCASSVGWGPSSYNSPLHFGNGTRLTVT.

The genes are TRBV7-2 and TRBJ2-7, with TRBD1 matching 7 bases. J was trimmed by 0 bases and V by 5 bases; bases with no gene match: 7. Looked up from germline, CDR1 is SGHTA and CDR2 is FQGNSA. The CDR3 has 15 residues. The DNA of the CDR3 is TGTGCCAGCAGCAGCCCGGGACAGAGCTCCTACGAGCAGTACTTC. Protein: CASSSPGQSSYEQYF.

The CDR3: CASSGTGGDEQYF. The DNA for the CDR3 is TGTGCCAGCAGTGGGACAGGGGGCGACGAGCAGTACTTC. The chain has TRBV6-6 and TRBJ2-7; 12 bases align to TRBD1. CDR1 is MNHNY and CDR2 is SVGAGI in the germline V gene (reference sequence). Unmatched junction bases numbered 1, after V lost 5 bases and J lost 5 bases. The CDR3 covers 13 residues.

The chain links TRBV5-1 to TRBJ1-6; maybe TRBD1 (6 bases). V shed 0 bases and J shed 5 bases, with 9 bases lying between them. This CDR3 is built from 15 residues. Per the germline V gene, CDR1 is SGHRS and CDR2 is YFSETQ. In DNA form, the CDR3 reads TGCGCCAGCAGCTTGGTGGCAGGGGATAATTCACCCCTCCACTTT. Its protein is CASSLVAGDNSPLHF. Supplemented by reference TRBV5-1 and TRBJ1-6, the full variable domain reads KAGVTQTPRYLIKTRGQQVTLSCSPISGHRSVSWYQQTPGQGLQFLFEYFSETQRNKGNFPGRFSGRQFSNSRSEMNVSTLELGDSALYLCASSLVAGDNSPLHFGNGTRLTVT.

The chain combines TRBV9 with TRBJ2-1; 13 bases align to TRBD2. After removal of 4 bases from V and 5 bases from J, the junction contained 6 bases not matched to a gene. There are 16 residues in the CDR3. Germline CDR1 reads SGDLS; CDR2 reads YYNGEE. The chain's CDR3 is CASSTTSGGVNNEQFF. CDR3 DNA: TGTGCCAGCAGCACAACTAGCGGGGGGGTTAACAATGAGCAGTTCTTC.

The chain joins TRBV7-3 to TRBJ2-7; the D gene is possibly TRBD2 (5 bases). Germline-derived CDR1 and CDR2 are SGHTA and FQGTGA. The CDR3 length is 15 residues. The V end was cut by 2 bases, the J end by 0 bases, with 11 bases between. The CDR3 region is CASSLLGGSSYEQYF. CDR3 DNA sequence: TGTGCCAGCAGCTTATTAGGTGGGAGCTCCTACGAGCAGTACTTC. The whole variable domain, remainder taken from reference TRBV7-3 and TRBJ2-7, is GAGVSQTPSNKVTEKGKYVELRCDPISGHTALYWYRQSLGQGPEFLIYFQGTGAADDSGLPNDRFFAVRPEGSVSTLKIQRTERGDSAVYLCASSLLGGSSYEQYFGPGTRLTVT.

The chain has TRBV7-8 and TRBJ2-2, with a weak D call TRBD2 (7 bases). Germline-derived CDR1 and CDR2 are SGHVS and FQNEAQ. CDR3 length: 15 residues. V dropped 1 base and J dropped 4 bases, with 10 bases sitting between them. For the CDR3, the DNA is TGTGCCAGCAGCTTAGTTCGGGGGGCCACCGGGGAGCTGTTTTTT. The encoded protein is CASSLVRGATGELFF.